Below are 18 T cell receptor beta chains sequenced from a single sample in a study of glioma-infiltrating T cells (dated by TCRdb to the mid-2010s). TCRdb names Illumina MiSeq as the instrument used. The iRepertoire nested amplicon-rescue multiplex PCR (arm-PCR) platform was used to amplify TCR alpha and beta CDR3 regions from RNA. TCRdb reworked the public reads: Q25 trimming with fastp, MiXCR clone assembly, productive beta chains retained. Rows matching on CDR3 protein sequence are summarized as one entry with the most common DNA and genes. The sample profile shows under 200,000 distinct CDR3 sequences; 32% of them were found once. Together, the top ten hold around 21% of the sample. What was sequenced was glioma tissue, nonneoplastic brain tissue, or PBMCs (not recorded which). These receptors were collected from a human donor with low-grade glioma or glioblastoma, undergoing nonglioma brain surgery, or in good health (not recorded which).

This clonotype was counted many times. CDR3 nucleotides: TGTGCCAGCAGCTCCCCCGGCTACGAGCAGTACTTC. As protein: CASSSPGYEQYF. The chain couples TRBV7-6 to TRBJ2-7; no clear D. Trimming removed 4 bases from V and 3 bases from J, with 7 bases in between. This CDR3 spans 12 amino acids. Germline CDR1 is SGHVS and CDR2 is FNYEAQ.

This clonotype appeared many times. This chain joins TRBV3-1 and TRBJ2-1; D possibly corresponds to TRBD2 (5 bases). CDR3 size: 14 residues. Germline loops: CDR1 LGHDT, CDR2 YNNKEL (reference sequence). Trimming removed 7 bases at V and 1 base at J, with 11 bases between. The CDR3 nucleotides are TGTGCCAGCACCCTACTAGGTTCCTACAATGAGCAGTTCTTC. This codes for CASTLLGSYNEQFF.

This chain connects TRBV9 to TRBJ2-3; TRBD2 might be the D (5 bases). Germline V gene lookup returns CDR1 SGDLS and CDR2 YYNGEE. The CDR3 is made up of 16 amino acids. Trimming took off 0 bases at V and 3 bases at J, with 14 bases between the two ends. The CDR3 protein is CASSVVSSSGTDTQYF. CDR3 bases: TGTGCCAGCAGCGTAGTGTCCAGTTCGGGAACAGATACGCAGTATTTT.

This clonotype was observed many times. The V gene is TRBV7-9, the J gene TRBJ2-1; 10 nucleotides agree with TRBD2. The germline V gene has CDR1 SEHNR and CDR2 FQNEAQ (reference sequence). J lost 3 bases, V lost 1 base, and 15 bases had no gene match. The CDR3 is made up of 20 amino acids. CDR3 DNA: TGTGCCAGCAGCTTAGAAGAGAGCGGGAGGGCCGATGTTTTCTACAATGAGCAGTTCTTC. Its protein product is CASSLEESGRADVFYNEQFF.

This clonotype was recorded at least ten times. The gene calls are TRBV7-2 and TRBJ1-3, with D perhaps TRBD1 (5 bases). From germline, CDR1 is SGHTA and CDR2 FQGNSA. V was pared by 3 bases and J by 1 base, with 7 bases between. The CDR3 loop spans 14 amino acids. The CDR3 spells CASSFAGSGNTIYF. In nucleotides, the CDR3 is TGTGCCAGCAGCTTTGCAGGGTCTGGAAACACCATATATTTT.

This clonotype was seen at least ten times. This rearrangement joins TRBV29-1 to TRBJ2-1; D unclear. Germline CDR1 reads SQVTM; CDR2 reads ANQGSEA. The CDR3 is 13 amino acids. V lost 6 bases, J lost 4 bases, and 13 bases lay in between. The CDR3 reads CSVLQTQYNEQFF. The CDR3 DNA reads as TGCAGCGTCCTTCAGACGCAGTACAATGAGCAGTTCTTC.

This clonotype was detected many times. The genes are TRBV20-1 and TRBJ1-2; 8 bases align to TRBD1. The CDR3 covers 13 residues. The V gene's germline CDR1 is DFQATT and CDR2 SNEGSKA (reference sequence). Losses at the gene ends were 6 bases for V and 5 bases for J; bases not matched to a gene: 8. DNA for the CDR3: TGCAGTGCAACGACAGGGGCAGAATATGGCTACACCTTC. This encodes CSATTGAEYGYTF.

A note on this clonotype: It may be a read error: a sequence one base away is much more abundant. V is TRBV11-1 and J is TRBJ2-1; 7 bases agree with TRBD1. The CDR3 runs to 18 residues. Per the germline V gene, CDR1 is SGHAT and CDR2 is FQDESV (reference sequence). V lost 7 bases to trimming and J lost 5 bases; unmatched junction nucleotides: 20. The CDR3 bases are TGTGCCAGCACCCACTACCGGACAGGCCGATTGATGAACAATGAGCAGTTCTTC. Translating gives CASTHYRTGRLMNNEQFF.

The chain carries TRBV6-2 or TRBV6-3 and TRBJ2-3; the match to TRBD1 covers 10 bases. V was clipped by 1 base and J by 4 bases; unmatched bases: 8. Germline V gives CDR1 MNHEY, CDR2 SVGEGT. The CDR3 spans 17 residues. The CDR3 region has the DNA TGTGCCAGCAGTTACTGGAGCCCGGGACAGGGGTCAGATACGCAGTATTTT. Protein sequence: CASSYWSPGQGSDTQYF.

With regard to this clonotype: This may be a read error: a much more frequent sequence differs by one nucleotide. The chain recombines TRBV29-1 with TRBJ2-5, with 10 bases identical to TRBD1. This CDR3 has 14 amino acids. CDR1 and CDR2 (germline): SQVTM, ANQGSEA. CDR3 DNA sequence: TGCAGCGTTGCTGACAGGGGGCCTCAAGATACCCAGTACTTC. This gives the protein CSVADRGPQDTQYF.

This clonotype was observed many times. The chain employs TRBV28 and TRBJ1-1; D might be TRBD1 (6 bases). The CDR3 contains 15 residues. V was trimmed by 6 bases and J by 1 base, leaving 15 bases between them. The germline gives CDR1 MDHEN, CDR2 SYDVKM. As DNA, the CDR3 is TGTGCCAGCAGGTCACCACAGGGTTGGAACACTGAAGCTTTCTTT. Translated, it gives CASRSPQGWNTEAFF.

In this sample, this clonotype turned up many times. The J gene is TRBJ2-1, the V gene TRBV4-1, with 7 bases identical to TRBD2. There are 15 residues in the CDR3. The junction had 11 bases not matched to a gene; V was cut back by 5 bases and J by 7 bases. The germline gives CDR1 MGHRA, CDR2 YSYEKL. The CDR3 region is CASSSDGGGWNEQFF. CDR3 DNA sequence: TGCGCCAGCAGCTCAGACGGGGGAGGGTGGAATGAGCAGTTCTTC.

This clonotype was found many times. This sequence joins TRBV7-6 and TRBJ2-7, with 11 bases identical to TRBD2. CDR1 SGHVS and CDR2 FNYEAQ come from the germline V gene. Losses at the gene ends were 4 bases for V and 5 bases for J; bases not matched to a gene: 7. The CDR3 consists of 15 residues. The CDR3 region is CASSSDTSGSNEQYF. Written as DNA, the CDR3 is TGTGCCAGCAGCTCCGATACTAGCGGGAGCAACGAGCAGTACTTC.

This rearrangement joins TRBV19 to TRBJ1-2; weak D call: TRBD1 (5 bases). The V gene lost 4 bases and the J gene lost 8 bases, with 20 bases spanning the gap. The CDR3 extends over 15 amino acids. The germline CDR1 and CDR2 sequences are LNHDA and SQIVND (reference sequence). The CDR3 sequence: CASSRPRQHLMGYTF. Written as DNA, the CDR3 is TGTGCCAGTAGTAGACCTCGACAGCACTTGATGGGCTACACCTTC.

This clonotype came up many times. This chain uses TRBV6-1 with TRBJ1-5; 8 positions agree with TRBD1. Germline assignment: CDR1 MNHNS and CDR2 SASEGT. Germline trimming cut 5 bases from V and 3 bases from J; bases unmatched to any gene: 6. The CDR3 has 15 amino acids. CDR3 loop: CASSLTGADNQPQHF. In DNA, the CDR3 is TGTGCCAGCAGTCTGACAGGGGCAGACAATCAGCCCCAGCATTTT.

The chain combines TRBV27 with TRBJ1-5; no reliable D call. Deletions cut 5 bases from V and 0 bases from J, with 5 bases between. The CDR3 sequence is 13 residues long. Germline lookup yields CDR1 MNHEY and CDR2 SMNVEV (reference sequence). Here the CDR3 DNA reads TGTGCCAGCAGTATTTGTAGCAATCAGCCCCAGCATTTT. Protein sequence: CASSICSNQPQHF.

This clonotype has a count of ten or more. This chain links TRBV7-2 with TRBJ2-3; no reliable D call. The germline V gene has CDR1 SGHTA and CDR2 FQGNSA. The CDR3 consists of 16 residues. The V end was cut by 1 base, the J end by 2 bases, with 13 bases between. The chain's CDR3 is CASSLGGRGFTDTQYF. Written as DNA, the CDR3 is TGTGCCAGCAGCTTAGGAGGCAGAGGCTTCACAGATACGCAGTATTTT.

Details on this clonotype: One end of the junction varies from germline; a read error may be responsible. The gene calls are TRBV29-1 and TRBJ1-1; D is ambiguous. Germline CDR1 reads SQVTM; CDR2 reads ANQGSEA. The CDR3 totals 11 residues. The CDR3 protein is CSVGKNTEAFF. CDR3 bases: TGCAGCGTTGGAAAAAACACCGAAGCTTTCTTT. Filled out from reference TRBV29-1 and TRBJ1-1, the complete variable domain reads SAVISQKPSRDICQRGTSLTIQCQVDSQVTMMFWYRQQPGQSLTLIATANQGSEATYESGFVIDKFPISRPNLTFSTLTVSNMSPEDSSIYLCSVGKNTEAFFGQGTRLTVV.